What follows is one TCR beta chain and its context. Its antigen is currently unknown. The CDR3 totals 14 residues. In germline, CDR1 is SEHNR, CDR2 FQNEAQ (reference sequence). After removal of 5 bases from V and 2 bases from J, the junction contained 4 bases not matched to a gene. The data stem from a study of T-cell reconstitution after alpha-beta-depleted transplantation in children. Study outcomes and limitations: T-cell numbers and diversity, one year after transplant, stemmed largely from T cells that were newly produced. Some patients' high day-60 TCRbeta diversity was attributed to recipient cells surviving conditioning. Reports say that about two months after transplant, the alpha-beta T cells came out of several hundred graft clones that had expanded.

Preparing the TCRbeta library involved the use of unique molecular identifiers. TCRdb analysed the PCR reads with MiXCR anew, one entry per CDR3 protein. The table includes roughly 570,000 distinct CDR3 sequences, about a quarter detected once. The rearrangement joins TRBV7-9 to TRBJ2-7, with 9 bases fitting TRBD1. This clonotype was obtained from a boy in the first two years of life with Wiskott-Aldrich syndrome, due to receive a stem cell transplant. This material consisted of PBMCs, taken before TCRalphabeta/CD19-depleted stem cell transplant. The CDR3, as DNA: TGTGCCAGCAGCACGGACAGGGGCCCCTACGAGCAGTACTTC. This translates into CASSTDRGPYEQYF.